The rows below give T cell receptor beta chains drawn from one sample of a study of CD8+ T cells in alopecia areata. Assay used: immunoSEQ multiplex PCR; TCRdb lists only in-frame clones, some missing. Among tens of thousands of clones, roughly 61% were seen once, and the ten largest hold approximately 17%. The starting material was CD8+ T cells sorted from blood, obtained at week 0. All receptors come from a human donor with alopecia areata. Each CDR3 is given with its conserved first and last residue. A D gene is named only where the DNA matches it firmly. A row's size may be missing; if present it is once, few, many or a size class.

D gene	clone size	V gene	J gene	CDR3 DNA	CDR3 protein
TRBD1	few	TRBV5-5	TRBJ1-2	TGTGCCAGCAGCTGGGACGGGACAGCTAACTATGGCTACACCTTC	CASSWDGTANYGYTF
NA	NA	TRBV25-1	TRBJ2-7	TGTGCCAGCAGTGGAGAGGCTGCCTACGAGCAGTACTTC	CASSGEAAYEQYF
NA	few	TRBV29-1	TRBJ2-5	TGCAGCGTTGAAGATGGTGTAGACCCCCAAGAGACCCAGTACTTC	CSVEDGVDPQETQYF
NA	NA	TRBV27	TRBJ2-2	TGTGCCAGCAGCTCCGGGACGGCAACCGGGGAGCTGTTTTTT	CASSSGTATGELFF
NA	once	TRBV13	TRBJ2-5	TGTGCCAGCAGCACCCGACTAGTGGAGTCTCAAGAGACCCAGTACTTC	CASSTRLVESQETQYF
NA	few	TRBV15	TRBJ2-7	TGTGCCACCAGCAGAGATCAAGGGGTGGACAACGAGCAGTACTTC	CATSRDQGVDNEQYF
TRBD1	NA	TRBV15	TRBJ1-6	TGTGCCACCAGCAGGTACCGGGACAGCAATTCACCCCTCCACTTT	CATSRYRDSNSPLHF
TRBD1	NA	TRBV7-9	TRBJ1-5	TGTGCCAGCAAAGGACAGGGGGCCAATCAGCCCCAGCATTTT	CASKGQGANQPQHF
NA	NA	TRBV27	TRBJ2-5	TGTGCCAGCAGGACTGTCGTGGGTGTACAGACCCAGTACTTC	CASRTVVGVQTQYF
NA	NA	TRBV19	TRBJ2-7	TGTGCCAGTAGTACAGGGCCCTCCTACGAGCAGTACTTC	CASSTGPSYEQYF
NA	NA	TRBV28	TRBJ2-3	TGTGCCAGCAGTTTCCCGGGGCAGTTCACAGATACGCAGTATTTT	CASSFPGQFTDTQYF
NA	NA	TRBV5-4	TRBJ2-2	TGTGCCAGCAGCGGATACAGGGTTAACACCGGGGAGCTGTTTTTT	CASSGYRVNTGELFF
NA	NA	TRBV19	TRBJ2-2	TGTGCCAGTAGTTCCCGAGGAGGCACCGGGGAGCTGTTTTTT	CASSSRGGTGELFF
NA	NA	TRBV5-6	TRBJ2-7	TGTGCCAGCAGCTTGAGTCTAGAAAACTACGAGCAGTACTTC	CASSLSLENYEQYF
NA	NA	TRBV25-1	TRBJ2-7	TGTGCCAGCACCACTGGGACAACGAGAGCCTACGAGCAGTACTTC	CASTTGTTRAYEQYF
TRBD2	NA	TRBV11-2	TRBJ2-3	TGTGCCAGCAGCTTGGGACTAGCGGGGGGTGATACGCAGTATTTT	CASSLGLAGGDTQYF
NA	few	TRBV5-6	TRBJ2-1	TGTGCCAGCAGCTTGTATCACAGTTACAATGAGCAGTTCTTC	CASSLYHSYNEQFF
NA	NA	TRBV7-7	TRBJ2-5	TGTGCCAGCAGCTTAGGCCCAGGGGAAGAGACCCAGTACTTC	CASSLGPGEETQYF
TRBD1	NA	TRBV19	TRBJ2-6	TGTGCCAGTAGTATAGTCGACAGGGCTAAAGGGGCCAACGTCCTGACTTTC	CASSIVDRAKGANVLTF
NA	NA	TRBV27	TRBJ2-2	TGTGCCAGCAGTTTAACTAGCACCGGGGAGCTGTTTTTT	CASSLTSTGELFF
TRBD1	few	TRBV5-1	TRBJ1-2	TGCGCCAGCAGCTCACCCGGACAGGGGTATGGCTACACCTTC	CASSSPGQGYGYTF
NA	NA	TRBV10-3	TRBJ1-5	TGTGCCATCAGTCTCTCAGGGGATGACAATCAGCCCCAGCATTTT	CAISLSGDDNQPQHF
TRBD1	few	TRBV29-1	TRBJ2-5	TGCAGCACACCGGGACAGAACAAAGAGACCCAGTACTTC	CSTPGQNKETQYF
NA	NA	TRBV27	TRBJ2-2	TGTGCCAGCAGTTTATCGATTGGTACCGGGGAGCTGTTTTTT	CASSLSIGTGELFF
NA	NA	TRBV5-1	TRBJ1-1	TGCGCCAGCAGCTCACTTATGAACACTGAAGCTTTCTTT	CASSSLMNTEAFF